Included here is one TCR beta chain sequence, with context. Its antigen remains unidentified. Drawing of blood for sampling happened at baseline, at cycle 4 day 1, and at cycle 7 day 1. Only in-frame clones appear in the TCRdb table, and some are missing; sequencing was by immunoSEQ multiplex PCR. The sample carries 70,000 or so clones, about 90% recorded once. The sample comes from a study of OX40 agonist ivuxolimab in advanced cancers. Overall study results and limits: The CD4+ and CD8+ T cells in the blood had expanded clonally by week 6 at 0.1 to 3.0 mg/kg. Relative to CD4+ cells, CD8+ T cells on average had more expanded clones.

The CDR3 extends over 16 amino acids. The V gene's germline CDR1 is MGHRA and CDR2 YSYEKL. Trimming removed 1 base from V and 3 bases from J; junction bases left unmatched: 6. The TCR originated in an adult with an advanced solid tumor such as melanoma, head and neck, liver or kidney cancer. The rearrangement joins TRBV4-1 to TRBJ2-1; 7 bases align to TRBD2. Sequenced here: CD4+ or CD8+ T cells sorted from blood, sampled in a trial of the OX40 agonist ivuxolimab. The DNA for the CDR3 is TGCGCCAGCAGCCAAGGGGGCGGGAGTCACTACAATGAGCAGTTCTTC. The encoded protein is CASSQGGGSHYNEQFF.